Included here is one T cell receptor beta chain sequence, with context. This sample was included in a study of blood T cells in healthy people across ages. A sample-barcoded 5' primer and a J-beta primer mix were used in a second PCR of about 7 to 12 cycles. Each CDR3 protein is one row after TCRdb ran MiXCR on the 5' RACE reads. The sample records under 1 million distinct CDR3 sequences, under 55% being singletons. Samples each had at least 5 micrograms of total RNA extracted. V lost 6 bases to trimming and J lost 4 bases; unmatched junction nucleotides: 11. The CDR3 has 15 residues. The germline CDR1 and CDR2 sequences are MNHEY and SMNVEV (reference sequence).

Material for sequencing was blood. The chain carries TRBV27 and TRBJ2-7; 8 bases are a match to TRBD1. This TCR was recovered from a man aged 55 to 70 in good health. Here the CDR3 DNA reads TGTGCCAGCAGCGGACCCAGGACAGGGCTTTACGAGCAGTACTTC. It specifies CASSGPRTGLYEQYF.